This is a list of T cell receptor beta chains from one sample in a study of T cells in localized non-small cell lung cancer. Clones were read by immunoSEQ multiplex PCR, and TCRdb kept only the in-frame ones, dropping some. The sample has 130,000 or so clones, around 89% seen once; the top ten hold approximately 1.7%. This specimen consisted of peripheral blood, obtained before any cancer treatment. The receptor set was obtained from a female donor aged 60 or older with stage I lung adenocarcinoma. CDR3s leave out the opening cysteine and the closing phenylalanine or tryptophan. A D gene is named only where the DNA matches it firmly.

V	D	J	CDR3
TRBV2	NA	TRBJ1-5	ASSMGYSNQPQH
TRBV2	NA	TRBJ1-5	ASSLGSQPQH
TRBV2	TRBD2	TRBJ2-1	ASSQREPAYNEQF
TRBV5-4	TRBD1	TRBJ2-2	ASSLNPDRVAEELF
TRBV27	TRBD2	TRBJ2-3	ASRLLTSGRSDTQY
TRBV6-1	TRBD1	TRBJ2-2	ACAGGTGVGELF
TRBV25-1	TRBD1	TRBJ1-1	ASRGQVNTEAF
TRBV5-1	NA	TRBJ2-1	ASSLVVGQGNEQF
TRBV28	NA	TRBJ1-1	ASSSNGGKNTEAF
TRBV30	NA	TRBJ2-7	AWRAGLGGSYEQY
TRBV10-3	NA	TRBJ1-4	AIGGANEKLF
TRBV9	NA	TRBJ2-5	ASSVPCVCSRTEGGETQY
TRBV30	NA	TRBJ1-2	AWTPGGGYT
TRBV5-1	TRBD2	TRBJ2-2	ASSGGLAGAVGELF
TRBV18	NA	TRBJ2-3	ASSPYEVATDTQY
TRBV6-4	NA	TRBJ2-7	ASSDTKGVESYEQY
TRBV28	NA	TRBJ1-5	ASSLVSREQPQH
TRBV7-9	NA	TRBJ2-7	ASSLVVWGGEQY
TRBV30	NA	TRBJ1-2	AWGGSGHYGYT
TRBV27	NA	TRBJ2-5	ASSLNPLREETQY
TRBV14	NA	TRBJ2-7	ASSQQMFSYEQY
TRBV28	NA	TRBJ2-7	ASSFGSRNYEQY
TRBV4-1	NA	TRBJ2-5	ASSQESEKETQY
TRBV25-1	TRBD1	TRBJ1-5	ASRGTGINQPQH
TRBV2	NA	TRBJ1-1	ASSSGNTEAF
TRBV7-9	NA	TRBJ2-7	ASSLEGLSTYEQY
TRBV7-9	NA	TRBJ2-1	ASSRTVSYNEQF
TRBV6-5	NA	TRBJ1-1	ASSPLQVNTEAF
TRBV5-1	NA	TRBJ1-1	ASSLAAGERSPEAF
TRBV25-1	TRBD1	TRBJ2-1	ASSGTGQGYNEQF
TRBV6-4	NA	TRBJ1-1	ASSLSANTEAF
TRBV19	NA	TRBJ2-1	ATLRGGSSYNEQF
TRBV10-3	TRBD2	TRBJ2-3	AIRPSGRAIGDTQY
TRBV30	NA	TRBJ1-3	AWAGDILGNTIY
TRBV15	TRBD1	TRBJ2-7	ATSSRQGAYEQY
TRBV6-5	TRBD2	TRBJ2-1	ASSQLAASYNEQF
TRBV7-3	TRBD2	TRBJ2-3	ASSLTPGTSGKNTQY
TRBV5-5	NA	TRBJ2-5	ASSLVQIQETQY
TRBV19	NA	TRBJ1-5	ASGGPANNQPQH
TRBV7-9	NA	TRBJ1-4	ASSATRQAGVEKLF
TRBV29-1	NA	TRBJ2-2	SIRALGGGELF
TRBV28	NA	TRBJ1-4	ASKTEGGITEKLF
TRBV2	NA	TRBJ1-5	ASSEGVSSGQPQH
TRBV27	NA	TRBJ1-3	ASSLSAGSSGNTIY
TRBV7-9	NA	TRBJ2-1	ASSGTGQHKF
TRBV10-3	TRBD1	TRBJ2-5	AISESTGTQETQY
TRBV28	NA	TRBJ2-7	ASRSVQGGSEQY
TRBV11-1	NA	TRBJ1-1	ASSPEVLGTEAF
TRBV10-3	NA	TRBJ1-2	AISAGYYGYT
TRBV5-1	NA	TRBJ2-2	ASSLGQGAELF
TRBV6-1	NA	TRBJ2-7	ASRGTSLSYEQY
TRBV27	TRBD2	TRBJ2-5	ASSFREGETQY
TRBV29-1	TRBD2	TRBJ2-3	SARTSGSADTQY
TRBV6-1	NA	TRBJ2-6	ASSLTTGANVLT
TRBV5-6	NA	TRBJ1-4	ASRKVVKGVNEKLF